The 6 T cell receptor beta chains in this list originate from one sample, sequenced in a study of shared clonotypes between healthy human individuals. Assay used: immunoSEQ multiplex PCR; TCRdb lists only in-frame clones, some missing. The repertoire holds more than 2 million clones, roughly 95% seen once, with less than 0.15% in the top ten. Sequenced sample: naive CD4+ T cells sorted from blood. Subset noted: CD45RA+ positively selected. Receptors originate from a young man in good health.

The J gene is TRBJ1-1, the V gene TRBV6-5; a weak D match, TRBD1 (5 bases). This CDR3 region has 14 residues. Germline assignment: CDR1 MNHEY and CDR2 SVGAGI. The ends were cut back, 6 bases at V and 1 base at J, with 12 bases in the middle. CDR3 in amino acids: CASSPGQKNTEAFF. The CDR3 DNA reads TGTGCCAGCAGCCCCGGACAAAAGAACACTGAAGCTTTCTTT.

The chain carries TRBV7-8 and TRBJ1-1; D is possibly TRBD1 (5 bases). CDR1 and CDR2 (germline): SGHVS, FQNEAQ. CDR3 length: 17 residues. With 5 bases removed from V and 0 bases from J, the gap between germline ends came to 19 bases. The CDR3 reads CASSRPAGRQMNTEAFF. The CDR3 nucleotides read TGTGCCAGCAGCCGCCCAGCAGGGAGACAAATGAACACTGAAGCTTTCTTT.

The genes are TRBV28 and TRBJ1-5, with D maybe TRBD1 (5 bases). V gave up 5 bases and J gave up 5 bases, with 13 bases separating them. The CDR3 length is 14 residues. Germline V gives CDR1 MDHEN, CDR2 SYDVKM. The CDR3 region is CASSETEPHQPQHF. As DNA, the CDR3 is TGTGCCAGCAGTGAGACAGAACCTCATCAGCCCCAGCATTTT.

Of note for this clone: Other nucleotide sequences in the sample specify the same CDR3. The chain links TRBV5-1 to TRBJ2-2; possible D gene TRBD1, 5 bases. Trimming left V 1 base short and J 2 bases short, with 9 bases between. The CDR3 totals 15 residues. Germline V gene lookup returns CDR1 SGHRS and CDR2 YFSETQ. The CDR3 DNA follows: TGCGCCAGCAGCTTGTCGCAGGGAAACACCGGGGAGCTGTTTTTT. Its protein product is CASSLSQGNTGELFF.

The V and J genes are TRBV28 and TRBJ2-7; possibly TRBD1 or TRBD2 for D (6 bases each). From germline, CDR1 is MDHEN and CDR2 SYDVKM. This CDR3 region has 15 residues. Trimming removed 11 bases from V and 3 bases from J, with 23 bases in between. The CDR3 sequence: CAGGQGGIKNYEQYF. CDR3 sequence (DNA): TGTGCCGGGGGGCAGGGCGGTATAAAGAACTACGAGCAGTACTTC.

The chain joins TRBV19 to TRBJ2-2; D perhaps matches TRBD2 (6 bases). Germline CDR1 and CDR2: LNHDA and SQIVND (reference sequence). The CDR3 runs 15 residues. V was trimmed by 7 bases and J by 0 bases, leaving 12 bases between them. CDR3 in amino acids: CASNQASANTGELFF. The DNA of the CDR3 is TGTGCCAGTAATCAGGCTAGCGCGAACACCGGGGAGCTGTTTTTT. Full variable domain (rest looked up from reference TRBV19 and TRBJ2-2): DGGITQSPKYLFRKEGQNVTLSCEQNLNHDAMYWYRQDPGQGLRLIYYSQIVNDFQKGDIAEGYSVSREKKESFPLTVTSAQKNPTAFYLCASNQASANTGELFFGEGSRLTVL.